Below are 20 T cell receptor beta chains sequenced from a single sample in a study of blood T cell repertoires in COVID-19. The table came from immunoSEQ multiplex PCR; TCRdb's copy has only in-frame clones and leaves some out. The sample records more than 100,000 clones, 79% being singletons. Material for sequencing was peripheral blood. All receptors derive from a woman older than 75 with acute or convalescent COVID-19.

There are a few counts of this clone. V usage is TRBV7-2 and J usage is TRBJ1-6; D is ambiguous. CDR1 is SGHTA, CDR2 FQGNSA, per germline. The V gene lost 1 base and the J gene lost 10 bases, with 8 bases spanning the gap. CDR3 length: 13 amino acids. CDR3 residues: CASSLEGGSPLHF. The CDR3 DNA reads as TGTGCCAGCAGCTTAGAGGGAGGGTCACCCCTCCACTTT.

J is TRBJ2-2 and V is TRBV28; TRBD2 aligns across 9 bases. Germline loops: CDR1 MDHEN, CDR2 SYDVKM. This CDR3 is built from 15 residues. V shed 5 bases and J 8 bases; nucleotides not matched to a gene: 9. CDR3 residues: CASSPTSGALGELFF. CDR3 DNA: TGTGCCAGCAGTCCGACTAGCGGAGCCTTAGGGGAGCTGTTTTTT.

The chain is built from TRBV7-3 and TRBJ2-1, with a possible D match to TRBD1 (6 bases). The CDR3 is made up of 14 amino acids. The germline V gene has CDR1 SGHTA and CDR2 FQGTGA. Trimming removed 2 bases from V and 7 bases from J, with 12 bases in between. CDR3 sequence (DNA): TGTGCCAGCAGCTTATCCCCGCAGGGGAATGAGCAGTTCTTC. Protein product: CASSLSPQGNEQFF.

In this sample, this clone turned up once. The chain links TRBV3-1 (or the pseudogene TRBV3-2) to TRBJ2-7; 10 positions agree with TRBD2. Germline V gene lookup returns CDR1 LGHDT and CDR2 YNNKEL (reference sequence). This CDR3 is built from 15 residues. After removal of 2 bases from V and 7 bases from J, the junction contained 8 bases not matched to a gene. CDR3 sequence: CASSQMSSGSKEQYF. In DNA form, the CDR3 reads TGTGCCAGCAGCCAAATGTCTAGCGGGAGTAAGGAGCAGTACTTC.

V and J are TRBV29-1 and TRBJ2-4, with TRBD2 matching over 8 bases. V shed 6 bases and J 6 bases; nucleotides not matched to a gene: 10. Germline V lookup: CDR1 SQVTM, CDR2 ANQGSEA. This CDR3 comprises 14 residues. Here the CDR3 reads CSVGGSAGGNIQYF. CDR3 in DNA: TGCAGCGTAGGAGGGAGCGCGGGAGGAAACATTCAGTACTTC.

CDR3 sequence reads: CASSSKRNEQFF. As DNA, the CDR3 is TGTGCCAGCAGTTCAAAGAGGAATGAGCAGTTCTTC. The V and J genes are TRBV11-1 and TRBJ2-1; no firm D call. The CDR3 runs to 12 residues. Trimming took off 6 bases at V and 7 bases at J, with 10 bases between the two ends. The germline V gene has CDR1 SGHAT and CDR2 FQDESV (reference sequence).

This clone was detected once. The CDR3 region is CASNNHGGSNQPQHF. The CDR3 DNA reads TGTGCTTCTAACAATCACGGGGGGTCCAATCAGCCCCAGCATTTT. This chain connects TRBV19 to TRBJ1-5, with D perhaps TRBD1 (5 bases). Germline V gene sequence: CDR1 LNHDA, CDR2 SQIVND (reference sequence). The CDR3 has 15 residues.

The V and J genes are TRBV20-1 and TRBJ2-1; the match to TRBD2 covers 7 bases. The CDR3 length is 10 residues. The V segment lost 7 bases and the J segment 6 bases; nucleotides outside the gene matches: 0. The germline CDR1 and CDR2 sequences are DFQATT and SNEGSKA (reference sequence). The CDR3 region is CSVAGNEQFF. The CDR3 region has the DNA TGCAGTGTAGCGGGCAATGAGCAGTTCTTC.

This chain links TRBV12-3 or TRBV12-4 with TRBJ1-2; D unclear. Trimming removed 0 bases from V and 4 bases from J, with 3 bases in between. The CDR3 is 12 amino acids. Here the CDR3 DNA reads TGTGCCAGCAGTTTAGCCCTCTATGGCTACACCTTC. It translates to CASSLALYGYTF.

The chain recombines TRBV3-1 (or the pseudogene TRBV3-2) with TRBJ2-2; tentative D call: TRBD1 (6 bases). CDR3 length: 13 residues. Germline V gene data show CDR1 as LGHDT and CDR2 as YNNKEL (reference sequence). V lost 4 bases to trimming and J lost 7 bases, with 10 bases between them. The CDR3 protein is CASSLNRDGELFF. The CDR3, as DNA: TGTGCCAGCAGCCTGAACAGGGACGGGGAGCTGTTTTTT.

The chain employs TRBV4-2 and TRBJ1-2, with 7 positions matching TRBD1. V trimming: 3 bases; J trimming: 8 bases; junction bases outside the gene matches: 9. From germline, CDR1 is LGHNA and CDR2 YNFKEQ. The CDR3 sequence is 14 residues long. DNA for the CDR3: TGTGCCAGCAGCCAGGGATCAGGGGGGATGGGCTACACCTTC. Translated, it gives CASSQGSGGMGYTF.

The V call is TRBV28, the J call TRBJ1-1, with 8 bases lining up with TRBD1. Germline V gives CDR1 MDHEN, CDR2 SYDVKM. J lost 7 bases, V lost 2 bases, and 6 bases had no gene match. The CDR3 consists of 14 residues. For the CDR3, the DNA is TGTGCCAGCAGTTTACAGGGGGCTGGGAATGAAGCTTTCTTT. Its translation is CASSLQGAGNEAFF.

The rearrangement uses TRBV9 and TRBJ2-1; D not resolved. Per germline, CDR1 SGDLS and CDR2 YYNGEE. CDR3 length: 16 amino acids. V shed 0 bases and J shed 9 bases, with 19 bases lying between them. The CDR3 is CASSVASGPPTVEQFF. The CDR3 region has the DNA TGTGCCAGCAGCGTAGCCTCGGGTCCCCCGACCGTTGAGCAGTTCTTC. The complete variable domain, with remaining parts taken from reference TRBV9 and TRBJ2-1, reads DSGVTQTPKHLITATGQRVTLRCSPRSGDLSVYWYQQSLDQGLQFLIQYYNGEERAKGNILERFSAQQFPDLHSELNLSSLELGDSALYFCASSVASGPPTVEQFFGPGTRLTVL.

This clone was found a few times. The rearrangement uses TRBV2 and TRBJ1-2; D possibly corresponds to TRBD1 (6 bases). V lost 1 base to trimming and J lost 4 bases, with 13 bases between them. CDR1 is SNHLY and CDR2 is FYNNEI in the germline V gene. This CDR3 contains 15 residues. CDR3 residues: CASSEGQGITYGYTF. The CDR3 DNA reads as TGTGCCAGCAGTGAAGGGCAGGGGATAACCTATGGCTACACCTTC.

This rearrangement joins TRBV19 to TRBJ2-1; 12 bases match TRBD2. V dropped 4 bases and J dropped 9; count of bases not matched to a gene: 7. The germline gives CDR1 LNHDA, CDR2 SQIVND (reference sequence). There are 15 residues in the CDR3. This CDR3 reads CASSKGLAGIGEQFF. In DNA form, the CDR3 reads TGTGCCAGTAGTAAAGGACTAGCGGGGATCGGTGAGCAGTTCTTC.

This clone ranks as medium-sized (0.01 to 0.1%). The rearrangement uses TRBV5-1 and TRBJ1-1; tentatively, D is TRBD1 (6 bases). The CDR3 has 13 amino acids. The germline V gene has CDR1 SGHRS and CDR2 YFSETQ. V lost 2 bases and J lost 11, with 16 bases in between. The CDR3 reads CASSLGTGLGAFF. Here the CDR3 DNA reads TGCGCCAGCAGCTTAGGAACAGGGTTAGGGGCTTTCTTT.

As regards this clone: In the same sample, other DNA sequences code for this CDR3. CDR3 residues: CASSLTGYEQYF. The DNA of the CDR3 is TGTGCCAGCAGCTTGACGGGCTACGAGCAGTACTTC. This chain links TRBV7-9 with TRBJ2-7; D call uncertain. V dropped 3 bases and J dropped 3 bases, with 6 bases sitting between them. CDR3 size: 12 residues. The germline V gene has CDR1 SEHNR and CDR2 FQNEAQ (reference sequence).

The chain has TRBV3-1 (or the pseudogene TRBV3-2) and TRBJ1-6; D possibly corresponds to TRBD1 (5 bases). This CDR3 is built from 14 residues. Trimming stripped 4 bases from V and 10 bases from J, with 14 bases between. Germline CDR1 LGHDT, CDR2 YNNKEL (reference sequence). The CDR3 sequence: CASSRTLGPSPLHF. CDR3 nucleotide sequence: TGTGCCAGCAGCCGGACACTGGGTCCGTCACCCCTCCACTTT.

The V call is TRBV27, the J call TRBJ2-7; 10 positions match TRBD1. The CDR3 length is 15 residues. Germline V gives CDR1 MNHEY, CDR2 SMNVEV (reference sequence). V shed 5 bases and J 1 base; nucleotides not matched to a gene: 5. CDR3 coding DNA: TGTGCCAGCAGTCCCTGGACAGGGGGATCCTACGAGCAGTACTTC. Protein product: CASSPWTGGSYEQYF.

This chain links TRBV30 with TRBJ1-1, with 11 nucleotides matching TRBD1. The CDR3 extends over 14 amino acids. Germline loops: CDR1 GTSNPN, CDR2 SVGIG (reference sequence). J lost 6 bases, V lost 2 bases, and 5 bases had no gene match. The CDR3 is CAWSRTGGLSEAFF. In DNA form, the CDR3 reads TGTGCCTGGAGTAGGACAGGGGGCTTGTCTGAAGCTTTCTTT.